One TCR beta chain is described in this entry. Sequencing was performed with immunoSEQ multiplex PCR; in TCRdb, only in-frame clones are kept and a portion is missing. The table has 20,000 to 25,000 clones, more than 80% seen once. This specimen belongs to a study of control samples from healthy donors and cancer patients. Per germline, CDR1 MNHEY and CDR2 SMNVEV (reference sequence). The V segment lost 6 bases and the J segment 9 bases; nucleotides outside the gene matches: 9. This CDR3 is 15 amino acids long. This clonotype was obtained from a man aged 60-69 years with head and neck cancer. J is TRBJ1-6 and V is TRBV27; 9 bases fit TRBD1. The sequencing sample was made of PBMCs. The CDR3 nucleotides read TGTGCCAGCAGAGCCACAGGGGGCGCGGGTTCACCCCTCCACTTT. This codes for CASRATGGAGSPLHF.